This note documents a single T cell receptor beta chain sequence. Authors' data handling: Researchers report that nucleated cell counts were estimated from reference gene primer amplification. Sequenced by immunoSEQ multiplex PCR; TCRdb stores in-frame clones only, minus some. V and J calls and clone size are as listed in that table; D and trimming were resolved from the DNA. The sample includes about 80,000 clones, about 90% of them seen just once. The sample is drawn from a study of blood T cell repertoires in COVID-19. Study at large: Collection of acute and convalescent COVID-19 samples took place in the United States, Italy and Spain. In each case, the material was cDNA or gDNA derived from T cells, B-cell-depleted T cells, or PBMCs.

The TCR was taken from a woman older than 75 with active or convalescent COVID-19. Sample: peripheral blood.

The CDR3 DNA sequence: TGTGCCAGCAGCCCGACTAGCGGGAGGGCCATTTACAATGAGCAGTTCTTC. Its protein product is CASSPTSGRAIYNEQFF. V is TRBV7-9 and J is TRBJ2-1, with TRBD2 matching over 14 bases. V dropped 5 bases and J dropped 4; count of bases not matched to a gene: 7. Germline CDR1 and CDR2: SEHNR and FQNEAQ (reference sequence). The CDR3 has 17 residues.